Below are 27 T cell receptor beta chains sequenced from a single sample in a study of radiotherapy plus CTLA-4 blockade in lung cancer. Repertoires were generated with immunoSEQ multiplex PCR, while TCRdb's copy carries only in-frame clones and drops some. This table has tens of thousands of clones, about three quarters appearing once. Sequences were derived from peripheral blood, sampled from a patient treated with radiotherapy plus ipilimumab. The origin of the receptors is a human donor with non-small cell lung cancer who had stable disease on radiotherapy plus ipilimumab.

The DNA of the CDR3 is TGTGCCAGCAGTTCCCAGGGGAAGGGTGAAAAACTGTTTTTT. The encoded protein is CASSSQGKGEKLFF. The rearrangement joins TRBV27 to TRBJ1-4; a weak D match, TRBD1 (6 bases). CDR1 is MNHEY, CDR2 SMNVEV, per germline (reference sequence). This CDR3 region has 14 residues. V shed 4 bases and J shed 7 bases, with 13 bases lying between them.

This clone was seen only a few times. The rearrangement joins TRBV2 to TRBJ2-7; D call uncertain. CDR1 and CDR2 (germline): SNHLY, FYNNEI. The CDR3 is made up of 13 amino acids. V was clipped by 8 bases and J by 3 bases, with 14 bases between them. CDR3 sequence (DNA): TGTGCCAGCCTCGGATTGAGGAGCTACGAGCAGTACTTC. Protein sequence: CASLGLRSYEQYF.

This clone was detected a few times. This chain links TRBV28 with TRBJ2-3, with D tentatively TRBD2 (5 bases). Germline CDR1 reads MDHEN; CDR2 reads SYDVKM. V shed 8 bases and J shed 4 bases, with 16 bases lying between them. The CDR3 consists of 14 residues. The CDR3 loop reads CASGETGGPDTQYF. CDR3 in DNA: TGTGCCAGCGGGGAGACGGGTGGCCCAGATACGCAGTATTTT.

The chain employs TRBV7-8 and TRBJ2-1; no firm D call. The CDR3 extends over 16 amino acids. The V and J ends lost 4 bases and 4 bases respectively, with 17 bases between them. The germline V gene encodes CDR1 SGHVS and CDR2 FQNEAQ. The CDR3 sequence: CASSYPVAWGYNEQFF. The CDR3 coding sequence is TGTGCCAGCAGCTACCCCGTCGCCTGGGGTTACAATGAGCAGTTCTTC.

The chain links TRBV7-2 to TRBJ1-5; D unresolved. The CDR3 covers 14 residues. Germline V gives CDR1 SGHTA, CDR2 FQGNSA. Trimming pared 5 bases from V and 5 bases from J, leaving 13 bases between. CDR3 nucleotides: TGTGCCAGCAGCGCTAGGTTCGGGGATCAGCCCCAGCATTTT. This gives the protein CASSARFGDQPQHF.

This rearrangement joins TRBV6-1 to TRBJ2-7, with 7 bases that match TRBD1. Per the germline V gene, CDR1 is MNHNS and CDR2 is SASEGT. V was clipped by 2 bases and J by 2 bases; unmatched bases: 6. The CDR3 consists of 15 residues. The CDR3 here is CASSEIYRGPYEQYF. The CDR3 coding sequence is TGTGCCAGCAGTGAAATATACAGGGGTCCCTACGAGCAGTACTTC.

This rearrangement joins TRBV30 to TRBJ2-1; 9 bases agree with TRBD1. CDR1 and CDR2 from the germline V gene are GTSNPN and SVGIG (reference sequence). CDR3 size: 14 residues. The V segment lost 3 bases and the J segment 6 bases; nucleotides outside the gene matches: 6. The CDR3: CAWSRDRGSNEQFF. As DNA, the CDR3 is TGTGCCTGGAGCAGAGACAGGGGGAGCAATGAGCAGTTCTTC.

The chain has TRBV27 and TRBJ1-5; 9 bases agree with TRBD1. J was trimmed by 5 bases and V by 5 bases; bases with no gene match: 19. Germline CDR1 reads MNHEY; CDR2 reads SMNVEV (reference sequence). This CDR3 region has 19 residues. CDR3 residues: CASSLRPPDPGQGYQPQHF. CDR3 DNA: TGTGCCAGCAGTCTTAGACCTCCCGATCCGGGACAGGGATATCAGCCCCAGCATTTT.

This clone was observed a handful of times. The rearrangement joins TRBV27 to TRBJ2-5, with 11 bases that match TRBD1. J gave up 5 bases and V 5 bases, and 7 bases lay outside the gene matches. Germline lookup yields CDR1 MNHEY and CDR2 SMNVEV (reference sequence). There are 15 residues in the CDR3. CDR3 sequence (DNA): TGTGCCAGCAGTCCATGGGACAGGGGGGGGGAGACCCAGTACTTC. Protein product: CASSPWDRGGETQYF.

This clone appeared a single time. V usage is TRBV19 and J usage is TRBJ1-1; 7 bases map to TRBD1. CDR3 length: 15 residues. Trimming took 5 bases from V and 2 from J; bases not matched to a gene: 8. Germline CDR1 is LNHDA and CDR2 is SQIVND (reference sequence). The CDR3 loop is CASSPLGQLNTEAFF. The CDR3 nucleotides are TGTGCCAGTAGTCCATTGGGACAGCTAAACACTGAAGCTTTCTTT.

The table lists this clone with a count of one. V gene TRBV18 combines with J gene TRBJ2-6, with unresolved D. Looked up from germline, CDR1 is KGHSH and CDR2 is LQKENI. This CDR3 comprises 19 residues. Trimming removed 5 bases at V and 0 bases at J, with 20 bases between. The CDR3 is CASSTENARLTSGANVLTF. CDR3 in DNA: TGTGCCAGCTCAACCGAGAATGCCAGGCTCACCTCTGGGGCCAACGTCCTGACTTTC.

The chain joins TRBV6-1 to TRBJ1-5; TRBD1 is a possible D gene (6 bases). The germline V gene has CDR1 MNHNS and CDR2 SASEGT. Trimming stripped 6 bases from V and 7 bases from J, with 16 bases between. CDR3 length: 14 amino acids. In DNA, the CDR3 is TGTGCCAGCAGCGAAACAGGGTTATACCAGCCCCAGCATTTT. It encodes CASSETGLYQPQHF.

The rearrangement uses TRBV2 and TRBJ2-3, with a tentative D call TRBD2 (6 bases). The CDR3 spans 12 residues. Per germline, CDR1 SNHLY and CDR2 FYNNEI. V lost 6 bases and J lost 5, with 9 bases in between. This CDR3 reads CASREGLDTQYF. CDR3 DNA sequence: TGTGCCAGCAGGGAGGGACTAGATACGCAGTATTTT.

CDR3 nucleotides: TGTGCCAGCAGCGCCACTAGCGGGGGAGGCACAGATACGCAGTATTTT. Encoded protein: CASSATSGGGTDTQYF. This chain uses TRBV7-3 with TRBJ2-3; 11 bases map to TRBD2. This CDR3 is built from 16 residues. V lost 5 bases to trimming and J lost 1 base; unmatched junction nucleotides: 5. CDR1 is SGHTA, CDR2 FQGTGA, per germline. The variable domain in full, completed from reference TRBV7-3 and TRBJ2-3, reads GAGVSQTPSNKVTEKGKYVELRCDPISGHTALYWYRQSLGQGPEFLIYFQGTGAADDSGLPNDRFFAVRPEGSVSTLKIQRTERGDSAVYLCASSATSGGGTDTQYFGPGTRLTVL.

The gene calls are TRBV2 and TRBJ1-1; D gene uncertain. The length of the CDR3 is 14 residues. Looked up from germline, CDR1 is SNHLY and CDR2 is FYNNEI. The ends were cut back, 1 base at V and 0 bases at J, with 6 bases in the middle. The CDR3 reads CASSEGRMNTEAFF. As DNA, the CDR3 is TGTGCCAGCAGTGAAGGTCGGATGAACACTGAAGCTTTCTTT. The full variable domain, rest sourced from reference TRBV2 and TRBJ1-1, is EPEVTQTPSHQVTQMGQEVILRCVPISNHLYFYWYRQILGQKVEFLVSFYNNEISEKSEIFDDQFSVERPDGSNFTLKIRSTKLEDSAMYFCASSEGRMNTEAFFGQGTRLTVV.

The gene calls are TRBV7-2 and TRBJ2-1; 10 nucleotides match TRBD2. The CDR3 extends over 15 amino acids. Germline V gene lookup returns CDR1 SGHTA and CDR2 FQGNSA. V dropped 2 bases and J dropped 6; count of bases not matched to a gene: 4. The CDR3 loop reads CASSLSGRAGNEQFF. In DNA, the CDR3 is TGTGCCAGCAGCTTAAGCGGGAGGGCCGGCAATGAGCAGTTCTTC.

This clone has just a few counts. The V gene is TRBV6-5, the J gene TRBJ2-3; the match to TRBD1 covers 11 bases. The junction had 5 bases not matched to a gene; V was cut back by 7 bases and J by 11 bases. The germline CDR1 and CDR2 sequences are MNHEY and SVGAGI. This CDR3 has 12 amino acids. In DNA, the CDR3 is TGTGCCAGCAAGGACAGGGGGCTGGAGCAGTATTTT. Its translation: CASKDRGLEQYF.

The genes are TRBV30 and TRBJ1-4; D is perhaps TRBD1 (6 bases). V was shortened by 3 bases and J by 8 bases, with 19 bases between the two germline ends. This CDR3 has 15 amino acids. The germline V gene encodes CDR1 GTSNPN and CDR2 SVGIG (reference sequence). Written as DNA, the CDR3 is TGTGCCTGGAGGGGGGGCTACATCGCCCGCGAAAAACTGTTTTTT. Its translation: CAWRGGYIAREKLFF.

The CDR3 loop reads CASSLDRSYEQYF. CDR3 DNA sequence: TGTGCCAGCAGCCTGGACAGATCCTACGAGCAGTACTTC. The J gene is TRBJ2-7, the V gene TRBV11-3; D perhaps matches TRBD1 (6 bases). In germline, CDR1 is SGHNT, CDR2 YENEEA. CDR3 size: 13 residues. Trimming removed 5 bases at V and 1 base at J, with 9 bases between.

This clone appeared a single time. V gene TRBV28 combines with J gene TRBJ2-3; D perhaps matches TRBD1 (7 bases). The length of the CDR3 is 15 residues. With 6 bases removed from V and 0 bases from J, the gap between germline ends came to 13 bases. CDR1 MDHEN and CDR2 SYDVKM come from the germline V gene. CDR3 protein: CASRLGGQSTDTQYF. CDR3 coding DNA: TGTGCCAGCAGGCTCGGGGGACAGAGCACAGATACGCAGTATTTT.

The V and J genes are TRBV6-1 and TRBJ2-5; 12 positions agree with TRBD2. Germline CDR1 and CDR2: MNHNS and SASEGT. This CDR3 comprises 15 residues. V was clipped by 6 bases and J by 3 bases; unmatched bases: 5. The CDR3 here is CASSERTSGKETQYF. CDR3 sequence (DNA): TGTGCCAGCAGCGAGAGGACTAGCGGGAAAGAGACCCAGTACTTC.

The rearrangement joins TRBV27 to TRBJ1-5, with D hard to call. Germline CDR1 reads MNHEY; CDR2 reads SMNVEV (reference sequence). Trimming pared 1 base from V and 0 bases from J, leaving 16 bases between. This CDR3 is built from 18 residues. The CDR3: CASSLWSVGQYSNQPQHF. Written as DNA, the CDR3 is TGTGCCAGCAGTTTATGGAGTGTGGGTCAGTATAGCAATCAGCCCCAGCATTTT.

The chain employs TRBV18 and TRBJ2-4, with unresolved D. The germline gives CDR1 KGHSH, CDR2 LQKENI. Between the trimmed V and J ends, which lost 0 bases and 5 bases, there was a span of 5 bases. The CDR3 totals 13 residues. CDR3 sequence reads: CASSPPAENIQYF. The CDR3 region has the DNA TGTGCCAGCTCACCACCGGCAGAAAACATTCAGTACTTC.

The rearrangement links TRBV6-5 to TRBJ2-1; D is uncertain. The ends were cut back, 4 bases at V and 5 bases at J, with 12 bases in the middle. CDR3 length equals 14 residues. The V gene's germline CDR1 is MNHEY and CDR2 SVGAGI. CDR3 coding DNA: TGTGCCAGCAGTTCCGTCGTCAGGCACAATGAGCAGTTCTTC. Amino acids: CASSSVVRHNEQFF.

In nucleotides, the CDR3 is TGTGCCATAAAGACAGGGGGCACTGAAGCTTTCTTT. Residues: CAIKTGGTEAFF. The chain recombines TRBV19 with TRBJ1-1; TRBD1 matches at 9 bases. The V gene's germline CDR1 is LNHDA and CDR2 SQIVND (reference sequence). With 10 bases clipped from V and 4 bases from J, the junction kept 4 bases outside the gene matches. The CDR3 loop spans 12 amino acids.

This clone was observed a few times. This chain joins TRBV19 and TRBJ1-4; TRBD1 might be the D (6 bases). Germline V gives CDR1 LNHDA, CDR2 SQIVND (reference sequence). V shed 8 bases and J shed 8 bases, with 21 bases lying between them. This CDR3 contains 15 residues. The CDR3, as DNA: TGTGCCAGTGGCTACGCGGGACATCCCGGGGAAAAACTGTTTTTT. Amino acids: CASGYAGHPGEKLFF.

The rearrangement joins TRBV14 to TRBJ2-3, with a tentative D call TRBD1 (6 bases). CDR1 SGHDN and CDR2 FVKESK come from the germline V gene. The CDR3 sequence is 12 residues long. The V and J ends lost 2 bases and 8 bases respectively, with 8 bases between them. Here the CDR3 reads CASSQTGSTQYF. CDR3 coding DNA: TGTGCCAGCAGCCAAACAGGGTCTACGCAGTATTTT.